One sample yielded the 22 T cell receptor beta chains listed below, sequenced in a study of tumor-infiltrating lymphocytes in primary liver carcinoma. The source of the blood RNA was unsorted whole blood, and germline DNA was extracted as well. The authors made TCR beta cDNA from approximately 490 ng total RNA with a constant-region primer. It was through three nested multiplex PCR rounds of slightly modified ARM-PCR that TCR beta libraries arose. Two initial PCR rounds of around 10 cycles each paired TRBV1-TRBV30 forward primers with a C-beta reverse primer. A single record per CDR3 protein comes from TCRdb applying MiXCR to the multiplex PCR reads. There are 330,000 or so distinct CDR3 sequences in the sample; less than 70% occur only once, and about 6% lies in the top ten. Sequencing used peripheral blood. The receptors here all came from a man in his forties with primary liver carcinoma and hepatitis B virus infection.

This clonotype was detected many times. The genes are TRBV6-2 or TRBV6-3 and TRBJ2-7; 9 nucleotides line up with TRBD2. V was pared by 0 bases and J by 3 bases, with 3 bases of the junction left unmatched. The germline gives CDR1 MNHEY, CDR2 SVGEGT. The CDR3 has 15 amino acids. In DNA, the CDR3 is TGTGCCAGCAGTTACTCCCCTAGCGGGGACTACGAGCAGTACTTC. Its protein product is CASSYSPSGDYEQYF.

Concerning this clonotype: This clone may be a read error of a much larger clone one base away. This chain joins TRBV10-3 and TRBJ2-7; tentatively, D is TRBD2 (6 bases). CDR1 is ENHRY, CDR2 SYGVKD, per germline. The CDR3 consists of 14 residues. The V end was cut by 4 bases, the J end by 0 bases, with 10 bases between. In DNA, the CDR3 is TGTGCCATCAGTGTAGGCGGGAACTCCTACGAGCAGTACTTC. Translation: CAISVGGNSYEQYF.

The chain uses TRBV11-2 and TRBJ1-3, with D perhaps TRBD1 (6 bases). The CDR3 totals 16 residues. Germline V gene data show CDR1 as SGHAT and CDR2 as FQNNGV. V lost 5 bases to trimming and J lost 2 bases, with 16 bases between them. The CDR3: CASSLMDSPPGNTIYF. DNA for the CDR3: TGTGCCAGCAGCCTTATGGACAGTCCCCCTGGAAACACCATATATTTT.

Turning to this clonotype: Being one base from a much bigger clone, this may be a read error. The CDR3 DNA sequence: TGTGCCAGCAGTGAAAGCCCTGGGGGAGACATTCAGTACTTC. It encodes CASSESPGGDIQYF. The V call is TRBV6-1, the J call TRBJ2-4; D is tentatively TRBD1 or TRBD2 (5 bases each). V lost 2 bases, J lost 8 bases, and 13 bases lay in between. CDR1 and CDR2 from the germline V gene are MNHNS and SASEGT. CDR3 length equals 14 residues.

The V gene is TRBV11-2, the J gene TRBJ2-7; no definite D call. The ends were cut back, 5 bases at V and 3 bases at J, with 17 bases in the middle. CDR1 and CDR2 (germline): SGHAT, FQNNGV. The CDR3 runs to 15 residues. The CDR3 nucleotides are TGTGCCAGCAGCATAGGTCCCGTAGGGAACTACGAGCAGTACTTC. Residues: CASSIGPVGNYEQYF. The full variable domain, completed using reference TRBV11-2 and TRBJ2-7, is EAGVAQSPRYKIIEKRQSVAFWCNPISGHATLYWYQQILGQGPKLLIQFQNNGVVDDSQLPKDRFSAERLKGVDSTLKIQPAKLEDSAVYLCASSIGPVGNYEQYFGPGTRLTVT.

This clonotype was counted a single time. Sequence at one end of the junction differs from germline and may be a read error. The rearrangement uses TRBV11-3 and TRBJ2-7, with D unresolved. This CDR3 contains 13 residues. Germline V gene data show CDR1 as SGHNT and CDR2 as YENEEA. This CDR3 is CASSLDHSHEQYF. The CDR3 coding sequence is TGTGCCAGCAGCTTAGATCACTCCCACGAGCAGTACTTC.

Note on this clonotype: With a much larger clone just one base away, this may be a read error. The chain has TRBV5-4 and TRBJ2-7; D assignment may be TRBD1 or TRBD2 (5 bases each). The CDR3 sequence is 13 residues long. The germline V gene has CDR1 SGHNT and CDR2 YYREEE (reference sequence). The CDR3 DNA reads as TGTCCCAGCAGCTTGGGTGGCTGGGGGGAGCAGTACTTC. It encodes CPSSLGGWGEQYF.

Comments on this clonotype: An end of the junction differs from the germline gene, which may be a read error. The chain couples TRBV24-1 to TRBJ2-2; 7 bases agree with TRBD1. Germline-derived CDR1 and CDR2 are KGHDR and SFDVKD. This CDR3 contains 18 residues. DNA of the CDR3: TGTGCCACCAGTGATGGCGCCGACAGGGCGCGAAACATCGGGGAGCTGTTTTTT. This encodes CATSDGADRARNIGELFF.

This clonotype has only one observation. Here the CDR3 DNA reads TGTGCCAGTAGTGTGAGGGACAGGGGCGCTCACACTGAAGCTTTCTTT. This gives the protein CASSVRDRGAHTEAFF. The chain is built from TRBV19 and TRBJ1-1; 10 bases are shared with TRBD1. With 5 bases clipped from V and 3 bases from J, the junction kept 9 bases outside the gene matches. Germline V gives CDR1 LNHDA, CDR2 SQIVND (reference sequence). This CDR3 is 16 amino acids long.

Concerning this clonotype itself: One end of the junction fails to match germline, which may point to a read error. The chain uses TRBV4-2 and TRBJ2-7, with 9 nucleotides matching TRBD1. The CDR3 runs to 16 residues. The germline gives CDR1 LGHNA, CDR2 YNFKEQ. The CDR3 DNA reads as TGCGCCAGCAGCCAAGATATCGGGACAGGGTGGGGTGAGCAGTACTTC. Protein product: CASSQDIGTGWGEQYF.

This clonotype appeared a few times. The rearrangement links TRBV6-1 to TRBJ1-5; unclear D gene. V gave up 8 bases and J gave up 3 bases, with 17 bases separating them. This CDR3 region has 15 residues. CDR1 and CDR2 (germline): MNHNS, SASEGT. In DNA, the CDR3 is TGTGCCAGCCTGTCCTTGAGGACGGTCAATCAGCCCCAGCATTTT. This encodes CASLSLRTVNQPQHF.

V gene TRBV20-1 combines with J gene TRBJ2-1; D is unclear. Deletions cut 5 bases from V and 11 bases from J, with 16 bases between. Germline V gene data show CDR1 as DFQATT and CDR2 as SNEGSKA (reference sequence). CDR3 length: 12 residues. The CDR3 nucleotides are TGCAGTGCTCCCTTGTCTGGCGATAAGCAGTTCTTC. Translation gives CSAPLSGDKQFF.

Details on this clonotype: An end of the junction does not agree with germline; a read error may underlie this. The rearrangement joins TRBV29-1 to TRBJ2-7; D not resolved. The CDR3 loop spans 14 amino acids. Germline V gene data show CDR1 as SQVTM and CDR2 as ANQGSEA. The CDR3 reads CRVEDGRKGDVQYF. The CDR3 DNA is TGCAGGGTTGAAGATGGGCGCAAGGGCGACGTGCAGTACTTC.

As for this clonotype: A read error may explain this, as a much larger clone is one base away. The genes are TRBV7-9 and TRBJ2-7; 9 nucleotides align to TRBD2. The CDR3 covers 14 residues. CDR1 is SEHNR, CDR2 FQNEAQ, per germline (reference sequence). The CDR3 spells CASSWGAGGNERYF. CDR3 nucleotides: TGTGCCAGCAGCTGGGGGGCGGGAGGGAACGAGCGGTACTTC.

The V and J genes are TRBV6-4 and TRBJ1-4; 9 positions match TRBD1. The CDR3 extends over 13 amino acids. CDR1 and CDR2 from the germline V gene are MRHNA and SNTAGT. The junction had 4 bases not matched to a gene; V was cut back by 9 bases and J by 5 bases. The chain's CDR3 is CARNGTGNEKLFF. In DNA, the CDR3 is TGTGCCAGGAACGGGACAGGGAATGAAAAACTGTTTTTT.

This clonotype turned up a few times. The gene calls are TRBV5-6 and TRBJ2-1; weak D call: TRBD1 (6 bases). The CDR3 runs to 13 residues. Germline V gives CDR1 SGHDT, CDR2 YYEEEE. V lost 0 bases, J lost 9 bases, and 10 bases lay in between. The CDR3 coding sequence is TGTGCCAGCAGCTTGGAGGCAGGGGCTGAGCAGTTCTTC. This translates into CASSLEAGAEQFF.

This chain uses TRBV5-5 with TRBJ2-7, with a weak D call TRBD2 (6 bases). The CDR3 extends over 14 amino acids. Germline V gives CDR1 SGHKS, CDR2 YYEKEE (reference sequence). Deletions cut 4 bases from V and 3 bases from J, with 14 bases between. As DNA, the CDR3 is TGTGCCAGCAGCCAAGTAACTAGCTTCTACGAGCAGTACTTC. Its translation is CASSQVTSFYEQYF.

V usage is TRBV6-5 and J usage is TRBJ1-4, with D hard to call. Trimming cost V 4 bases and J 8 bases, with 11 bases left between them. The germline CDR1 and CDR2 sequences are MNHEY and SVGAGI. This CDR3 is built from 13 residues. CDR3 residues: CASSWEWSEKLFF. As DNA, the CDR3 is TGTGCCAGCAGTTGGGAGTGGAGCGAAAAACTGTTTTTT.

CDR3 sequence reads: CASRETGGSWTEAFF. DNA of the CDR3: TGTGCCAGTAGAGAAACGGGGGGCAGTTGGACTGAAGCTTTCTTT. The V gene is TRBV19, the J gene TRBJ1-1, with D perhaps matching TRBD1 (6 bases). Between the trimmed V and J ends, which lost 6 bases and 5 bases, there was a span of 19 bases. This CDR3 has 15 residues. Germline V gene data show CDR1 as LNHDA and CDR2 as SQIVND (reference sequence).

This clonotype is medium-sized in the sample. The rearrangement joins TRBV11-2 to TRBJ1-1; no definite D call. Trimming pared 1 base from V and 11 bases from J, leaving 14 bases between. Germline CDR1 SGHAT, CDR2 FQNNGV. This CDR3 spans 13 amino acids. The CDR3 nucleotides are TGTGCCAGCAGCTTAGGACGGACGTTTGCGGCTTTCTTT. As protein: CASSLGRTFAAFF.

Only a few counts were recorded for this clonotype. This clone may be a read error of a much larger clone one base away. The rearrangement uses TRBV5-6 and TRBJ2-4, with TRBD2 identical over 8 bases. Germline CDR1 reads SGHDT; CDR2 reads YYEEEE. The CDR3 is 13 amino acids. In DNA form, the CDR3 reads TGTGCCAACAGCCCGGCGGGGGGCCCCATTCAGTACTTC. Protein sequence: CANSPAGGPIQYF.

The J gene is TRBJ1-3, the V gene TRBV30; TRBD1 might be the D (5 bases). Trimming shortened V by 2 bases and J by 2 bases, and 13 bases separated the two germline ends. The CDR3 loop spans 15 amino acids. The germline V gene has CDR1 GTSNPN and CDR2 SVGIG (reference sequence). CDR3 residues: CAWSTQGVAGNTIYF. The CDR3 nucleotides are TGTGCCTGGAGTACTCAAGGGGTCGCTGGAAACACCATATATTTT. Full variable domain (rest looked up from reference TRBV30 and TRBJ1-3): SQTIHQWPATLVQPVGSPLSLECTVEGTSNPNLYWYRQAAGRGLQLLFYSVGIGQISSEVPQNLSASRPQDRQFILSSKKLLLSDSGFYLCAWSTQGVAGNTIYFGEGSWLTVV.